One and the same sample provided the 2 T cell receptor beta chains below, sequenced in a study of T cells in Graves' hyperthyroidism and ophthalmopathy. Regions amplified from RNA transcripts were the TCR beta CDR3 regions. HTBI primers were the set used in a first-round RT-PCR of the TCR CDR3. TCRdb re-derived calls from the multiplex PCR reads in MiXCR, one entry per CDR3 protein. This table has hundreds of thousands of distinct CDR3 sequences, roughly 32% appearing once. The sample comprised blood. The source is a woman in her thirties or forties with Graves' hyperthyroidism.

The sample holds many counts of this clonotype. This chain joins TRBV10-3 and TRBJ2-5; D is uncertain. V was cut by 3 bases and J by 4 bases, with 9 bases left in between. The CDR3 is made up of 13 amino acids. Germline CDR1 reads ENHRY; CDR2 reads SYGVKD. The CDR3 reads CAISDQLGETQYF. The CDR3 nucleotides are TGTGCCATCAGTGACCAGTTAGGAGAGACCCAGTACTTC.

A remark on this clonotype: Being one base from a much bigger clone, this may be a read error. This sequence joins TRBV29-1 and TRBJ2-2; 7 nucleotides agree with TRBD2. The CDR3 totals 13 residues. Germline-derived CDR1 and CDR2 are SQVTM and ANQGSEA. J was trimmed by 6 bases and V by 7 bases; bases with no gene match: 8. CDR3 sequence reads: CSAGREAAGELFF. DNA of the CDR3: TGCAGCGCCGGACGGGAGGCGGCCGGGGAGCTGTTTTTT.